The rows below give T cell receptor beta chains drawn from one sample of a study of T cell responses to AZD1222 COVID-19 vaccine. Method: immunoSEQ multiplex PCR; TCRdb's copy keeps in-frame clones and lacks some. The sample records about 130,000 clones, roughly 92% being singletons. The sequencing used peripheral blood, collected 28 days after the second AZD1222 dose. The receptors were gathered from an adult who received the AZD1222 COVID-19 vaccine. The CDR3 runs from the conserved cysteine through the conserved F or W. Each record gives: V gene, D gene, J gene, clone size, CDR3 DNA, CDR3 protein. D genes are given only for firm matches. Not every row has a clone size; where given, it reads once, few, many or a size class.

TRBV7-3	TRBD1	TRBJ1-1	-	TGTGCCAGCAGCCGCTTCGGGACAGGCCGGGGTTTCACTGAAGCTTTCTTT	CASSRFGTGRGFTEAFF
TRBV28	TRBD1	TRBJ1-5	few	TGTGCCAGCAGTCAGGGGGGACAGGGAGGTCAGCCCCAGCATTTT	CASSQGGQGGQPQHF
TRBV6-5	TRBD1	TRBJ2-3	-	TGTGCCAGCAGACTGGACAGGACCAACACAGATACGCAGTATTTT	CASRLDRTNTDTQYF
TRBV14	-	TRBJ2-5	-	TGTGCCAGCAGCCAAGTACAGGGTAAAGCACAAGAGACCCAGTACTTC	CASSQVQGKAQETQYF
TRBV5-4	-	TRBJ1-1	once	TGTGCCAGCAGCTTCGGGGACGGACTTGAAGCTTTCTTT	CASSFGDGLEAFF
TRBV7-2	-	TRBJ2-1	-	TGTGCCAGCAGTTTGGCGGGCAGGGAGTACAATGAGCAGTTCTTC	CASSLAGREYNEQFF
TRBV18	TRBD1	TRBJ2-2	-	TGTGCCAGCTCAAGAGGGACAGGGAACACCGGGGAGCTGTTTTTT	CASSRGTGNTGELFF
TRBV3-1/TRBV3-2	TRBD2	TRBJ2-1	-	TGTGCCAGCAGCCTACTAGCGGGAGTCAATGAGCAGTTCTTC	CASSLLAGVNEQFF
TRBV19	-	TRBJ1-2	-	TGTGCCAGTAGTATCAGTCTCAACTATGGCTACACCTTC	CASSISLNYGYTF
TRBV5-6	-	TRBJ1-4	-	TGTGCCAGCAGCTCTTGGGGGGAGACTAATGAAAAACTGTTTTTT	CASSSWGETNEKLFF
TRBV13	-	TRBJ1-2	-	TGTGCCAGCAGCTTAGGCAACCTCTCCCCCTTCTTC	CASSLGNLSPFF
TRBV7-9	TRBD2	TRBJ2-1	-	TGTGCCAGCAGCCCCTGGGGACTAGCGGGGCTCTACAATGAGCAGTTCTTC	CASSPWGLAGLYNEQFF
TRBV7-9	TRBD1	TRBJ1-1	-	TGTGCCAGCAGCTTAAGGACAGGGGGGCCGAACACTGAAGCTTTCTTT	CASSLRTGGPNTEAFF
TRBV29-1	-	TRBJ2-3	-	TGCAGCGTTGAACCCAGCGGGTGGACAGATACGCAGTATTTT	CSVEPSGWTDTQYF
TRBV14	-	TRBJ1-4	-	TGTGCCAGCAGCCACCGAGCTGTAGGATATGAAAAACTGTTTTTT	CASSHRAVGYEKLFF
TRBV1	-	TRBJ2-2	-	TGCACCAGCAGGAAGGTGATAACAGGGGAATGGGACGGGGAGCTGTTTTTT	CTSRKVITGEWDGELFF
TRBV9	-	TRBJ1-1	-	TGTGCCAGCAGCCTCCTCGACGGCCTGAACACTGAAGCTTTCTTT	CASSLLDGLNTEAFF
TRBV5-1	-	TRBJ2-5	-	TGCGCCAGCCAAGAGACCCAGTACTTC	CASQETQYF
TRBV7-9	-	TRBJ1-1	once	TGTGCCAGTCATACTCAGAACACTGAAGCTTTCTTT	CASHTQNTEAFF
TRBV5-1	TRBD1	TRBJ2-7	once	TGCGCCAGCAGCTTGGGACAGGGGGTAGGGTACGAGCAGTACTTC	CASSLGQGVGYEQYF
TRBV7-9	-	TRBJ1-3	-	TGTGCCAGCAGCTTAGAGGGGGGAAACACCATATATTTT	CASSLEGGNTIYF
TRBV10-3	-	TRBJ2-3	few	TGTGCCATCAGTGACATTAGCACAGATACGCAGTATTTT	CAISDISTDTQYF
TRBV7-2	-	TRBJ2-7	-	TGTGCCAGCAGCACCTCCTACGAGCAGTACTTC	CASSTSYEQYF
TRBV20-1	-	TRBJ2-7	once	TGCAGTGCTAGTACAGGGCTCTCGTCCTACGAGCAGTACTTC	CSASTGLSSYEQYF
TRBV28	-	TRBJ2-1	-	TGTGCCAGCAGTTTGTTTCAGGGGGGAAACTACAATGAGCAGTTCTTC	CASSLFQGGNYNEQFF
TRBV27	-	TRBJ2-3	-	TGTGCCAGCAGTTTACGGGCGGGACGGTCGGATACGCAGTATTTT	CASSLRAGRSDTQYF
TRBV19	-	TRBJ2-4	-	TGTGCCAGTAGTGCAGAAACCTTAGCCAAAAACATTCAGTACTTC	CASSAETLAKNIQYF
TRBV28	-	TRBJ1-2	-	TGTGCCAGCAGTCCGGGTTTCTATGGCTACACCTTC	CASSPGFYGYTF
TRBV18	-	TRBJ2-2	-	TGTGCCAGCTCACTGGGACATCCCGGGGAGCTGTTTTTT	CASSLGHPGELFF
TRBV3-1/TRBV3-2	-	TRBJ2-2	-	TGTGCCAGCAGCCAAGATCCGGGGGTGGCCCCGAACACCGGGGAGCTGTTTTTT	CASSQDPGVAPNTGELFF
TRBV5-1	-	TRBJ2-7	-	TGCGCCAGCAGTTCGGTACCGGGGGCCATTTACGAGCAGTACTTC	CASSSVPGAIYEQYF
TRBV3-1/TRBV3-2	-	TRBJ2-1	-	TGTGCCAGCAGCGGGGGGTATGAGCAGTTCTTC	CASSGGYEQFF
TRBV27	TRBD2	TRBJ2-2	once	TGTGCCAGCCCCAGGACTAGCGGGAGGGCCGTGAACACCGGGGAGCTGTTTTTT	CASPRTSGRAVNTGELFF
TRBV7-8	TRBD2	TRBJ2-2	-	TGTGCCAGCAGCCCAGGACTAGCGGGAGGCTCGAACACCGGGGAGCTGTTTTTT	CASSPGLAGGSNTGELFF
TRBV6-5	-	TRBJ1-2	-	TGTGCCAGCCTCGATGTGAGACAGCCCTATGGCTACACCTTC	CASLDVRQPYGYTF
TRBV27	TRBD1	TRBJ1-2	-	TGTGCCAGCAGTTTCCTTGGGACAGCCTCTGGCTATGGCTACACCTTC	CASSFLGTASGYGYTF
TRBV19	-	TRBJ2-1	few	TGTGCCAGTAGGTTAATAGCCGGCGATGAGCAGTTCTTC	CASRLIAGDEQFF
TRBV6-1	-	TRBJ1-5	once	TGTGCCAGCAGTGAACTGGGGGCTCGAGTCTATAGCAATCAGCCCCAGCATTTT	CASSELGARVYSNQPQHF
TRBV27	-	TRBJ1-5	-	TGTGCCAGCAGTTTAGTTGCCGGGTTTAGCAATCAGCCCCAGCATTTT	CASSLVAGFSNQPQHF
TRBV30	-	TRBJ1-5	-	TGTGCCTGGAATTCGGGGTCCTATAGCAATCAGCCCCAGCATTTT	CAWNSGSYSNQPQHF